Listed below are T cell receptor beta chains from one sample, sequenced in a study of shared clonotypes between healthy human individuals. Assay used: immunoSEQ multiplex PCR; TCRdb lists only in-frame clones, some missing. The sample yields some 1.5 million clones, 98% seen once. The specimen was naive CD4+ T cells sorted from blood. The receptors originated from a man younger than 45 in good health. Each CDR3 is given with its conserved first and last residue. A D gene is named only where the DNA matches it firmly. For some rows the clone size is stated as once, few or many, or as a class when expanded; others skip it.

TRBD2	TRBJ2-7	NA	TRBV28	CASSLDGTSIYEQYF	TGTGCCAGCAGTTTGGACGGGACTAGCATCTACGAGCAGTACTTC
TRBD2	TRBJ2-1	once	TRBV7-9	CASSPGALAGRIWEQFF	TGTGCCAGCAGCCCCGGGGCGCTAGCGGGACGTATTTGGGAGCAGTTCTTC
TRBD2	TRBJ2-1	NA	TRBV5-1	CASSLVAGTYNEQFF	TGCGCCAGCAGCTTGGTAGCGGGAACCTACAATGAGCAGTTCTTC
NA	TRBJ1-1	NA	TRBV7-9	CASSLTPPNTEAFF	TGTGCCAGCAGCTTAACCCCTCCTAACACTGAAGCTTTCTTT
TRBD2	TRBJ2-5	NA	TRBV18	CASSPASSGSGRKTQYF	TGTGCCAGCTCACCAGCGTCTAGCGGGAGTGGAAGGAAGACCCAGTACTTC
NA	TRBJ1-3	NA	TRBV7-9	CASSRRGGLSGNTIYF	TGTGCCAGCAGCAGACGTGGAGGCCTCTCTGGAAACACCATATATTTT
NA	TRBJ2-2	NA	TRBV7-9	CASSLAVGAGELFF	TGTGCCAGCAGCTTAGCTGTGGGGGCCGGGGAGCTGTTTTTT
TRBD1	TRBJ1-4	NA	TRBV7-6	CASSSTPGQPSEKLFF	TGTGCCAGCAGCTCCACACCGGGACAGCCCTCTGAAAAACTGTTTTTT
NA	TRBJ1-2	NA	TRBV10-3	CATAPGGEDGYTF	TGTGCCACAGCCCCGGGGGGGGAGGATGGCTACACCTTC
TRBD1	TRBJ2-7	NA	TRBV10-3	CAISEPGQTYEQYF	TGTGCCATCAGTGAGCCGGGACAGACCTACGAGCAGTACTTC
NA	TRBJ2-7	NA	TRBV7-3	CASSSFGQREQYF	TGTGCCAGCAGCTCTTTCGGGCAGAGGGAGCAGTACTTC
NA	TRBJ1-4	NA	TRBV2	CASSGTLNEKLFF	TGTGCCAGCAGTGGTACCCTTAATGAAAAACTGTTTTTT
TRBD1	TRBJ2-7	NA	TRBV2	CASSYRDRVYEQYF	TGTGCCAGCAGCTACCGGGACAGGGTCTACGAGCAGTACTTC
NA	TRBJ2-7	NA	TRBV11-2	CASREGAYEQYF	TGTGCCAGCAGAGAGGGGGCCTACGAGCAGTACTTC
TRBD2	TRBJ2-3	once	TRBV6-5	CASSYPLAGGLGTQYF	TGTGCCAGCAGTTACCCTCTAGCGGGAGGCCTAGGTACGCAGTATTTT
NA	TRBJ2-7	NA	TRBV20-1	CSALRSSEQYF	TGCAGCGCCCTCAGGAGTTCCGAGCAGTACTTC
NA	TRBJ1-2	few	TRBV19	CASSPPFLGSGRPYGYTF	TGTGCCAGTAGTCCTCCTTTTCTCGGGTCCGGCAGACCTTATGGCTACACCTTC
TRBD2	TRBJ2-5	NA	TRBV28	CASRSPREVQETQYF	TGTGCCAGCAGATCTCCCCGGGAGGTCCAAGAGACCCAGTACTTC
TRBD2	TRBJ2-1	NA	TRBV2	CASRGPGLAGVGGFF	TGTGCCAGCAGGGGTCCGGGACTAGCGGGAGTTGGGGGGTTCTTC
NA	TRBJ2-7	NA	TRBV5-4	CASGVNLYEQYF	TGTGCCAGCGGAGTGAACCTCTACGAGCAGTACTTC
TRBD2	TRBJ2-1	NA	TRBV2	CASSELAPSGVYNEQFF	TGTGCCAGCAGTGAATTGGCGCCTAGCGGGGTATACAATGAGCAGTTCTTC
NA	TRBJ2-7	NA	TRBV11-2	CASSLRSEQYF	TGTGCCAGCAGCTTACGCAGCGAGCAGTACTTC
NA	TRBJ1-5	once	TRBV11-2	CASSFSPGTRNQPQHF	TGTGCCAGCAGCTTCTCCCCCGGGACAAGAAATCAGCCCCAGCATTTT
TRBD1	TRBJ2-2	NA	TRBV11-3	CASSLTGVGTGELFF	TGTGCCAGCAGCTTAACAGGGGTGGGCACCGGGGAGCTGTTTTTT
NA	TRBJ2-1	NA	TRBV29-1	CSVEGLAKGFMSSYNEQFF	TGCAGCGTTGAAGGGCTAGCGAAGGGATTCATGAGCTCCTACAATGAGCAGTTCTTC
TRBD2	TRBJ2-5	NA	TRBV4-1	CASSQDRQRNLAGRQETQYF	TGCGCCAGCAGCCAAGATAGGCAGAGAAATCTAGCGGGCCGACAAGAGACCCAGTACTTC
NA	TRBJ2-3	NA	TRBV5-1	CASSLAGVGTDTQYF	TGCGCCAGCAGCTTGGCCGGGGTTGGGACAGATACGCAGTATTTT
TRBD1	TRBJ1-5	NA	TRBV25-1	CASSPPGQGGNQPQHF	TGTGCCAGCAGTCCACCGGGACAGGGCGGCAATCAGCCCCAGCATTTT
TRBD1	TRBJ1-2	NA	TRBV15	CATSRQGAAGYTF	TGTGCCACCAGCAGGCAGGGGGCCGCTGGCTACACCTTC
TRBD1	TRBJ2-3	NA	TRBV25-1	CASIDGTGGGGTQYF	TGTGCCAGCATCGACGGGACAGGGGGCGGTGGTACGCAGTATTTT
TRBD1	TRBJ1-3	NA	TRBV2	CASSELFGDRFSGNTIYF	TGTGCCAGCAGTGAACTCTTCGGGGACAGGTTCTCTGGAAACACCATATATTTT
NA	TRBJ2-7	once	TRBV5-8	CASSPGSYEQYF	TGTGCCAGCAGCCCTGGCTCCTACGAGCAGTACTTC
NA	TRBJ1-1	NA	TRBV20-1	CRIQGWSEAFF	TGCAGAATTCAGGGCTGGAGTGAAGCTTTCTTT
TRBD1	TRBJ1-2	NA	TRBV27	CASRTGQGGGYTF	TGTGCCAGCCGTACGGGACAGGGCGGGGGCTACACCTTC
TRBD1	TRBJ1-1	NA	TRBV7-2	CASSRTGDTEAFF	TGTGCCAGCAGCAGAACAGGGGACACTGAAGCTTTCTTT
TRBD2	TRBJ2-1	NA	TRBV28	CASSLEGLAEQFF	TGTGCCAGCAGTTTAGAGGGACTAGCGGAGCAGTTCTTC
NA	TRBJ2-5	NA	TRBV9	CASNQRGAQETQYF	TGTGCCAGCAATCAACGCGGAGCGCAAGAGACCCAGTACTTC
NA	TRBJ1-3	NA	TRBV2	CASSEEGQGTNTIYF	TGTGCCAGCAGTGAAGAGGGCCAGGGAACGAACACCATATATTTT
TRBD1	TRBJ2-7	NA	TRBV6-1	CATPGTASTEQYF	TGTGCCACCCCAGGGACAGCCTCTACCGAGCAGTACTTC
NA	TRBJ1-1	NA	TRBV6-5	CASSYPSRVGTEAFF	TGTGCCAGCAGTTACCCAAGTAGGGTGGGGACTGAAGCTTTCTTT
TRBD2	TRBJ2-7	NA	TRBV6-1	CASNPGAGRAHEQYF	TGTGCCAGTAACCCCGGGGCAGGGAGGGCCCACGAGCAGTACTTC
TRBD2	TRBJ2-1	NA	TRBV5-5	CASSLEPGLAGGHSYNEQFF	TGTGCCAGCAGCTTGGAACCGGGACTAGCGGGAGGACACTCCTACAATGAGCAGTTCTTC
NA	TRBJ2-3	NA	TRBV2	CASSVRTSTDTQYF	TGTGCCAGCAGTGTTCGTACTAGCACAGATACGCAGTATTTT
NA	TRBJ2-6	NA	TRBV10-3	CAISESYRSSGANVLTF	TGTGCCATCAGTGAGTCTTACAGGAGCTCTGGGGCCAACGTCCTGACTTTC
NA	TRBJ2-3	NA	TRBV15	CATSRDVQGLSDTQYF	TGTGCCACCAGCAGGGACGTGCAGGGTTTGTCCGATACGCAGTATTTT
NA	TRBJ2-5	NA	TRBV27	CASSLGVPRETQYF	TGTGCCAGCAGTTTAGGCGTTCCCCGGGAGACCCAGTACTTC
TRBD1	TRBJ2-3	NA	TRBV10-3	CAISGRDRGSDTQYF	TGTGCCATCAGCGGCCGGGACAGGGGATCAGATACGCAGTATTTT
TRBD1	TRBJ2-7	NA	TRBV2	CASTGTVGISYEQYF	TGTGCCAGCACAGGGACAGTTGGGATCTCCTACGAGCAGTACTTC
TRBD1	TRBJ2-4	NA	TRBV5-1	CASSSQGLQNIQYF	TGCGCCAGCAGTTCACAGGGGCTCCAAAACATTCAGTACTTC
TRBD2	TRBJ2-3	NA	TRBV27	CASSDPGTSGRVNTQYF	TGTGCCAGCAGTGATCCCGGGACTAGCGGGAGAGTAAATACGCAGTATTTT
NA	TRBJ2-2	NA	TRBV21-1	CATQTSGREAGELFF	TGTGCCACCCAGACTAGCGGGAGGGAAGCCGGGGAGCTGTTTTTT
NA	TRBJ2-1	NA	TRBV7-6	CASSRTNANEQFF	TGTGCCAGCAGCCGTACTAATGCCAATGAGCAGTTCTTC
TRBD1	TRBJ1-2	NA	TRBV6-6	CASSEPGQSDYGYTF	TGTGCCAGCAGTGAGCCGGGACAGTCCGACTATGGCTACACCTTC
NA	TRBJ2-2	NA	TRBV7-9	CASSPHSLAGYTGELFF	TGTGCCAGCAGCCCCCACTCACTAGCAGGGTACACCGGGGAGCTGTTTTTT
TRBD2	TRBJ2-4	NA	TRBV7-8	CASSLIGLALGEAKNIQYF	TGTGCCAGCAGCTTAATAGGACTAGCCCTAGGAGAAGCCAAAAACATTCAGTACTTC
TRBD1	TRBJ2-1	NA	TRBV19	CASSKKKSTGVFDEQFF	TGTGCCAGTAGTAAAAAAAAGTCGACAGGGGTTTTCGATGAGCAGTTCTTC
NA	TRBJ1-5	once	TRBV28	CASSWGVGYQPQHF	TGTGCCAGCAGTTGGGGCGTTGGGTATCAGCCCCAGCATTTT